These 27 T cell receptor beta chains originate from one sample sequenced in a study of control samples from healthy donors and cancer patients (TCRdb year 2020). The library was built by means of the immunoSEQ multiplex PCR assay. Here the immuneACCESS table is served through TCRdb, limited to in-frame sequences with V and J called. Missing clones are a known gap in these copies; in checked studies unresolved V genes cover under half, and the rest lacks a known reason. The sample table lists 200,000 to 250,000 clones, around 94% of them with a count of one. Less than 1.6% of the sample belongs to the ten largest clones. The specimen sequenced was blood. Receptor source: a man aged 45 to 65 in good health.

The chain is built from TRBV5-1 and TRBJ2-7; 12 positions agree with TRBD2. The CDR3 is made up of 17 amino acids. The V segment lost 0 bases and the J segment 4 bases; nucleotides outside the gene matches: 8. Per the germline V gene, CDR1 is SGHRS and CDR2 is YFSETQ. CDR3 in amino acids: CASSLVGTSGFWYEQYF. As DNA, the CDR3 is TGCGCCAGCAGCTTGGTAGGGACTAGCGGGTTTTGGTACGAGCAGTACTTC. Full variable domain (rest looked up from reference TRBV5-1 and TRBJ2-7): KAGVTQTPRYLIKTRGQQVTLSCSPISGHRSVSWYQQTPGQGLQFLFEYFSETQRNKGNFPGRFSGRQFSNSRSEMNVSTLELGDSALYLCASSLVGTSGFWYEQYFGPGTRLTVT.

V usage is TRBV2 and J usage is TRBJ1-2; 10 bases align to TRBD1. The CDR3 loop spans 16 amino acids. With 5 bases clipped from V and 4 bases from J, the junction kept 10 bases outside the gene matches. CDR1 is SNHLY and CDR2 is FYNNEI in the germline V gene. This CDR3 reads CASSRPGTGDGYGYTF. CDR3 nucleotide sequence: TGTGCCAGCAGTAGACCAGGGACAGGGGATGGCTATGGCTACACCTTC.

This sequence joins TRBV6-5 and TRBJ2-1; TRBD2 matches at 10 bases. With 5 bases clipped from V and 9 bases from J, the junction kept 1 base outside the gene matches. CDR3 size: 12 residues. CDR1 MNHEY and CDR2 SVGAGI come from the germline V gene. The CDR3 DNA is TGTGCCAGCAGTCGGACTAGCGGTGAGCAGTTCTTC. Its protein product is CASSRTSGEQFF.

Here the CDR3 DNA reads TGTGCCACCAGCGCAGGACAGCCGGCCACAGATACGCAGTATTTT. It codes for CATSAGQPATDTQYF. The chain has TRBV15 and TRBJ2-3; a possible D gene is TRBD1 (6 bases). CDR3 size: 15 residues. V lost 5 bases to trimming and J lost 2 bases, with 14 bases between them. Per germline, CDR1 LNHNV and CDR2 YYDKDF (reference sequence).

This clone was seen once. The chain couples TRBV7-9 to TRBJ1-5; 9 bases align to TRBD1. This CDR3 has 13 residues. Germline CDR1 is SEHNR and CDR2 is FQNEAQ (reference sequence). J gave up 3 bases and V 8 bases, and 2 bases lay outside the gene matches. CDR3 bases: TGTGCCAGCGGGACAGGGATCAATCAGCCCCAGCATTTT. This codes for CASGTGINQPQHF.

The CDR3 region is CASTPTGGPNEQYF. The CDR3 DNA is TGTGCCAGCACCCCGACAGGTGGACCTAACGAGCAGTACTTC. V gene TRBV6-5 combines with J gene TRBJ2-7, with a possible D match to TRBD1 (6 bases). Germline V gene data show CDR1 as MNHEY and CDR2 as SVGAGI. The CDR3 extends over 14 amino acids. The V gene lost 7 bases and the J gene lost 5 bases, with 18 bases spanning the gap.

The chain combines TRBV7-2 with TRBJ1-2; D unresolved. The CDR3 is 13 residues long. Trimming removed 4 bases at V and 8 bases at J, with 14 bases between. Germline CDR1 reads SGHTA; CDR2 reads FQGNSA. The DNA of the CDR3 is TGTGCCAGCAGCTCCGACCGAGGAGGAGGCTACACCTTC. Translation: CASSSDRGGGYTF. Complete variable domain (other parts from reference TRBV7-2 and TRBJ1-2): GAGVSQSPSNKVTEKGKDVELRCDPISGHTALYWYRQSLGQGLEFLIYFQGNSAPDKSGLPSDRFSAERTGGSVSTLTIQRTQQEDSAVYLCASSSDRGGGYTFGSGTRLTVV.

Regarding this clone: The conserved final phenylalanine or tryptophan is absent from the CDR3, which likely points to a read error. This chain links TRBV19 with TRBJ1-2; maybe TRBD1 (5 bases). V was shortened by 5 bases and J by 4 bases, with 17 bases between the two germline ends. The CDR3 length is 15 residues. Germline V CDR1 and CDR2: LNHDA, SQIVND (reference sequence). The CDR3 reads CASSDRGSRIYGYTL. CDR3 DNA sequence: TGTGCCAGTAGTGATAGGGGTAGTCGGATCTATGGCTACACCCTC.

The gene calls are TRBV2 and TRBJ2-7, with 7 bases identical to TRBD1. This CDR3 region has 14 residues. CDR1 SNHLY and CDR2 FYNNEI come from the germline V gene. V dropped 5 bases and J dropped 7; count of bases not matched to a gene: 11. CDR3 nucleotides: TGTGCCAGCAGTTCCGGGACAGAAGGGTGGGAGCAGTACGTC. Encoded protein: CASSSGTEGWEQYV.

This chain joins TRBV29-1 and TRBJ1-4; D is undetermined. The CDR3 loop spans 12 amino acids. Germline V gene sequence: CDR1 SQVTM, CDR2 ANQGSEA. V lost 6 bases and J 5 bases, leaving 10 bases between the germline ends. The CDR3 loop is CSVSGPNEKLFF. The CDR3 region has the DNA TGCAGCGTATCAGGACCAAATGAAAAACTGTTTTTT.

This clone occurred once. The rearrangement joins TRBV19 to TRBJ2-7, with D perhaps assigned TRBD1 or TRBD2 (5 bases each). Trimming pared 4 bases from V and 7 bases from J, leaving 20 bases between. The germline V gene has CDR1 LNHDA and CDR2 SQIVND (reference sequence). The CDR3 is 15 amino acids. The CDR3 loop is CASSTAGTGTREQYF. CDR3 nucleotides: TGTGCCAGTAGTACGGCTGGGACGGGAACCAGAGAGCAGTACTTC. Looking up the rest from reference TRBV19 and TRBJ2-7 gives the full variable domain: DGGITQSPKYLFRKEGQNVTLSCEQNLNHDAMYWYRQDPGQGLRLIYYSQIVNDFQKGDIAEGYSVSREKKESFPLTVTSAQKNPTAFYLCASSTAGTGTREQYFGPGTRLTVT.

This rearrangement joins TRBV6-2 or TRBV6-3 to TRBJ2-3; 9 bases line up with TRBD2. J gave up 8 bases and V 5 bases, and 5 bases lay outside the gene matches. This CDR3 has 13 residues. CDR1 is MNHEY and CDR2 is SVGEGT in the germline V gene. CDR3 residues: CASSLAGKVTQYF. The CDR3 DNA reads TGTGCCAGCAGTCTAGCGGGGAAGGTTACGCAGTATTTT.

CDR3 DNA: TGTGCCAGCAGTGAAGGACACTACGAGCAGTACTTC. As protein: CASSEGHYEQYF. The V gene is TRBV6-1, the J gene TRBJ2-7, with unresolved D. Germline loops: CDR1 MNHNS, CDR2 SASEGT. V was shortened by 1 base and J by 3 bases, with 4 bases between the two germline ends. The CDR3 is made up of 12 amino acids.

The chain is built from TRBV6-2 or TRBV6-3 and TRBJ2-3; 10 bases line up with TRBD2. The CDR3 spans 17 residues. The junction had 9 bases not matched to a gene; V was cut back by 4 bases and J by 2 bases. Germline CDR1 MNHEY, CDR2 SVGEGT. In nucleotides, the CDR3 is TGTGCCAGCAGTTCTGGACTAGCGGCCGATTACACAGATACGCAGTATTTT. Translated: CASSSGLAADYTDTQYF.

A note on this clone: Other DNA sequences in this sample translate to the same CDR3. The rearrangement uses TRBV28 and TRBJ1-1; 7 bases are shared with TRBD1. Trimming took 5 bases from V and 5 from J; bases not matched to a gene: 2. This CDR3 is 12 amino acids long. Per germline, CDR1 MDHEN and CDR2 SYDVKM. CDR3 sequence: CASSPRGTEAFF. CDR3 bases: TGTGCCAGCAGTCCCAGGGGGACTGAAGCTTTCTTT.

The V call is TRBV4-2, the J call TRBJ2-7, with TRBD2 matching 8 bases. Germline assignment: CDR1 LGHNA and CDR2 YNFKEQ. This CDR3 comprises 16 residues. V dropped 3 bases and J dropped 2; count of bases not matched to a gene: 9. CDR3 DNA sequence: TGTGCCAGCAGCCAGAAAGGAGCGGGGGCCGCCTACGAGCAGTACTTC. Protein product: CASSQKGAGAAYEQYF.

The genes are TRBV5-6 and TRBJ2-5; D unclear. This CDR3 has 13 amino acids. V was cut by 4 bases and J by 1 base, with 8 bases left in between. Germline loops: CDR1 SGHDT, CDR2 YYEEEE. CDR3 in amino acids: CASSLSSQETQYF. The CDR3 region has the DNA TGTGCCAGCAGCCTTAGCTCCCAAGAGACCCAGTACTTC.

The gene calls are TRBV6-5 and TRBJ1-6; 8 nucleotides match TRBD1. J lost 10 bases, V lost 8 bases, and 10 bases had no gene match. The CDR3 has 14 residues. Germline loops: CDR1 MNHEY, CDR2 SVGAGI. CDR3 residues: CASDQDRALSPLHF. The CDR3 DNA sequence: TGTGCCAGCGATCAGGACAGGGCGCTGTCACCCCTCCACTTT.

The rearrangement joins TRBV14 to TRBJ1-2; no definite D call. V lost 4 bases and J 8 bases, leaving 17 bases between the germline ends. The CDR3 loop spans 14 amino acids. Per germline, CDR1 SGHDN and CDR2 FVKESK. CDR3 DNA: TGTGCCAGCAGCCGGATCCCCCGGGTGGACGGCTACACCTTC. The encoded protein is CASSRIPRVDGYTF.

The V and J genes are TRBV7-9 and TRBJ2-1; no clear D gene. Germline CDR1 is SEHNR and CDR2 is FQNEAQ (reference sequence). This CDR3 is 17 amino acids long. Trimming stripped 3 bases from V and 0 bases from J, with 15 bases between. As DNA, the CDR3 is TGTGCCAGCAGCTTGGGCTTAGGTTCCAGCTCCTACAATGAGCAGTTCTTC. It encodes CASSLGLGSSSYNEQFF.

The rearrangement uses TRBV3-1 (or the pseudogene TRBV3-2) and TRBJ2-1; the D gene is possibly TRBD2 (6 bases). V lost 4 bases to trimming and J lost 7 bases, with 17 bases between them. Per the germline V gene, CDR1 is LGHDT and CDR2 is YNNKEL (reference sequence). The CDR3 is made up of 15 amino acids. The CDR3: CASSPPRGSQNEQFF. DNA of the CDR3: TGTGCCAGCAGCCCCCCGCGGGGATCCCAAAATGAGCAGTTCTTC.

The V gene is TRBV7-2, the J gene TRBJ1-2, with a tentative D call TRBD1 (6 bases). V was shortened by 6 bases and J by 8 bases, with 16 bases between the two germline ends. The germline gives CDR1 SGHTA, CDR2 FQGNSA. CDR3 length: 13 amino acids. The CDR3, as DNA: TGTGCCAGCAGGGAACAGGGCCTTGGAGGCTACACCTTC. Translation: CASREQGLGGYTF.

The CDR3 region is CASSPGGGGFSYNEQFF. CDR3 in DNA: TGTGCCAGCAGCCCAGGGGGCGGGGGGTTCTCCTACAATGAGCAGTTCTTC. V and J are TRBV9 and TRBJ2-1; D is tentatively TRBD1 or TRBD2 (8 bases each). CDR1 is SGDLS, CDR2 YYNGEE, per germline. This CDR3 region has 17 residues. V was pared by 4 bases and J by 0 bases, with 17 bases between.

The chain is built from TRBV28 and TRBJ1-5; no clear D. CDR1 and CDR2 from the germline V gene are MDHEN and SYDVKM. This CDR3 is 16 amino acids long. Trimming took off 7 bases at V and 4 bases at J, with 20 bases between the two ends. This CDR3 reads CASISNPAVGNQPQHF. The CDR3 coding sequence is TGTGCCAGCATCTCTAACCCCGCGGTTGGTAATCAGCCCCAGCATTTT. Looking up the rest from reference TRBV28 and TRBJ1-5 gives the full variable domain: DVKVTQSSRYLVKRTGEKVFLECVQDMDHENMFWYRQDPGLGLRLIYFSYDVKMKEKGDIPEGYSVSREKKERFSLILESASTNQTSMYLCASISNPAVGNQPQHFGDGTRLSIL.

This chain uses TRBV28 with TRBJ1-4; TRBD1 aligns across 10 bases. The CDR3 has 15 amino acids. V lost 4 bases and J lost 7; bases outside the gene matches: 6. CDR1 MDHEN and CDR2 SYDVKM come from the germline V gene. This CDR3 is CASSSRGQGREKLFF. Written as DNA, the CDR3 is TGTGCCAGCAGTTCAAGGGGACAGGGGCGTGAAAAACTGTTTTTT.

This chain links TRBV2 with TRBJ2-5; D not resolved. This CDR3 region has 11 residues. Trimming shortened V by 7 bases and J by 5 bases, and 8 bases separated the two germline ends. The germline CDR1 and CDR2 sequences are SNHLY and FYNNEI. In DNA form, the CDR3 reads TGTGCCAGCAAGTTCGCGGAGACCCAGTACTTC. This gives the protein CASKFAETQYF.

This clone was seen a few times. The chain's CDR3 is CASSLGGAPNQPQHF. The CDR3 nucleotides are TGTGCCAGCAGCTTGGGGGGGGCTCCAAATCAGCCCCAGCATTTT. The rearrangement joins TRBV5-6 to TRBJ1-5; weak D call: TRBD1 (6 bases). V gave up 0 bases and J gave up 4 bases, with 11 bases separating them. Germline V gives CDR1 SGHDT, CDR2 YYEEEE. This CDR3 has 15 residues.